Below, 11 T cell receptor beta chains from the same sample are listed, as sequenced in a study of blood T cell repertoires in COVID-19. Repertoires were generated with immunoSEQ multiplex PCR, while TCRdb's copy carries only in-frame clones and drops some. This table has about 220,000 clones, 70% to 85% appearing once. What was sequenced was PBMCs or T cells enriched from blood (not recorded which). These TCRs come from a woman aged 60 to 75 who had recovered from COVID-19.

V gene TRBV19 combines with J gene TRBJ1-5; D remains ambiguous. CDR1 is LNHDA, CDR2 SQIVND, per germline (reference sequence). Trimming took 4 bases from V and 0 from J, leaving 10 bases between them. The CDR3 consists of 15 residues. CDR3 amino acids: CASSRALDSNQPQHF. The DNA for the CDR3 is TGTGCCAGTAGTAGGGCGCTTGATAGCAATCAGCCCCAGCATTTT.

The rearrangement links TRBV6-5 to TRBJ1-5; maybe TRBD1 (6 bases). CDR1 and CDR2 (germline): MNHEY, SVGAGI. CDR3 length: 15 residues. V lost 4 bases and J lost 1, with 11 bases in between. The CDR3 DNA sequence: TGTGCCAGCAGTTCAGCTCAGGGGAGCAATCAGCCCCAGCATTTT. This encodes CASSSAQGSNQPQHF.

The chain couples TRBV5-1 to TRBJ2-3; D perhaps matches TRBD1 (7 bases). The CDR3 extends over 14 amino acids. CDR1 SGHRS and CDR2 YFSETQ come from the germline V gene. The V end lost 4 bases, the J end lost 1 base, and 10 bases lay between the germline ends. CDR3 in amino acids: CASSQGGGTDTQYF. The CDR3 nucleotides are TGCGCCAGCAGCCAGGGGGGAGGCACAGATACGCAGTATTTT.

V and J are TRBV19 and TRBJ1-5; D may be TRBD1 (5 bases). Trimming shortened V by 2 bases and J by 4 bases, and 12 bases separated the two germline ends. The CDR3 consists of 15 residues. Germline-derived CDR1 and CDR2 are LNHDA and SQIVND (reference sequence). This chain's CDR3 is CASSIFLGGNQPQHF. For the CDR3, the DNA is TGTGCCAGTAGTATATTTCTGGGGGGAAATCAGCCCCAGCATTTT.

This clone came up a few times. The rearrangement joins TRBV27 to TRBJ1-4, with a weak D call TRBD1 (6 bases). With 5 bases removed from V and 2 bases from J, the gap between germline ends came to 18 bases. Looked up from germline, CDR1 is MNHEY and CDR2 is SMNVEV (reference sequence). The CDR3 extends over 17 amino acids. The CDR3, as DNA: TGTGCCAGCAGTCCGAGACAGGATTATGTGACTAATGAAAAACTGTTTTTT. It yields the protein CASSPRQDYVTNEKLFF. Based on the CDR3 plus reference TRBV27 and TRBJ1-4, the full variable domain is EAQVTQNPRYLITVTGKKLTVTCSQNMNHEYMSWYRQDPGLGLRQIYYSMNVEVTDKGDVPEGYKVSRKEKRNFPLILESPSPNQTSLYFCASSPRQDYVTNEKLFFGSGTQLSVL.

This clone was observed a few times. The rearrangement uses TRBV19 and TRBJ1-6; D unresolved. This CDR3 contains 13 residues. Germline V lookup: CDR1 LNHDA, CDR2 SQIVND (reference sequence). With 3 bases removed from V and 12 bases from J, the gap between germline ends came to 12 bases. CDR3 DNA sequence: TGTGCCAGTAGTATCGGCGGGTGGGAACCCCTCCACTTT. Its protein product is CASSIGGWEPLHF.

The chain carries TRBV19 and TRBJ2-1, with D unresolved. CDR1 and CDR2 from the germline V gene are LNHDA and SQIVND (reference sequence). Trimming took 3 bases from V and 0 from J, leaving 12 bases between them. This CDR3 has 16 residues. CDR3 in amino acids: CASSIGRRSSYNEQFF. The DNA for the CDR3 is TGTGCCAGTAGTATCGGTCGGCGGAGCTCCTACAATGAGCAGTTCTTC.

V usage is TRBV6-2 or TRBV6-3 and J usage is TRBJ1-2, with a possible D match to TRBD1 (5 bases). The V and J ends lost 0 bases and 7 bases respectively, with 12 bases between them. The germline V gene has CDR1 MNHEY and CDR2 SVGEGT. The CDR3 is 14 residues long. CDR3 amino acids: CASSYSTSGFGYTF. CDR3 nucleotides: TGTGCCAGCAGTTACTCGACATCAGGGTTTGGCTACACCTTC.

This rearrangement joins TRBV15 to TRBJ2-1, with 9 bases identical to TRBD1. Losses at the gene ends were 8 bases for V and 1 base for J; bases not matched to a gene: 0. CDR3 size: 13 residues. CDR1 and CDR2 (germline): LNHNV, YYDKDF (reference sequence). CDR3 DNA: TGTGCCACCGGACAGGGGTCCTACAATGAGCAGTTCTTC. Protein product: CATGQGSYNEQFF.

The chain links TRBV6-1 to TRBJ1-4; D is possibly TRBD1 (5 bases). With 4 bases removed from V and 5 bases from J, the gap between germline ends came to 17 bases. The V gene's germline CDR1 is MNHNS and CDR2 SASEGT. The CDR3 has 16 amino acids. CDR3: CASSVRAGQGNEKLFF. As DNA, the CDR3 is TGTGCCAGCAGTGTTAGGGCCGGGCAGGGCAATGAAAAACTGTTTTTT.

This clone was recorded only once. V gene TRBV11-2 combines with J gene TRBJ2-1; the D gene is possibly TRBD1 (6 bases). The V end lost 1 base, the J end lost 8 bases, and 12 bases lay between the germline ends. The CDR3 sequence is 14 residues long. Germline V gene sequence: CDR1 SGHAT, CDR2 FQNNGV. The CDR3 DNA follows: TGTGCCAGCAGCTTAGGAGGGGGACACGATGAGCAGTTCTTC. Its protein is CASSLGGGHDEQFF.